This TCR beta chain was profiled in a study of metastatic and nonmetastatic thyroid tumors. Study observations and caveats: Versus benign nodules, malignant thyroid tumors reportedly had significantly higher TCR beta diversity, in blood and tumor.

All patients were treatment-naive before thyroid surgery. Deletions cut 3 bases from V and 5 bases from J, with 16 bases between. The CDR3 is 15 amino acids. The germline V gene has CDR1 KGHSH and CDR2 LQKENI. As concerns this clone: Antigen specificity is unknown.

TCRdb re-clonotyped the PCR reads via MiXCR. The sample records about 39,000 clones, around a fifth being singletons. The chain links TRBV18 to TRBJ1-2; D may be TRBD1 (6 bases). The TCR comes from a female donor with papillary thyroid cancer or a benign thyroid nodule (not recorded which). Some clones in this sample may be carry-over from other donors' samples. Sequenced sample: blood. The CDR3 region is CASSPSEGGPYGYTF. CDR3 sequence (DNA): TGTGCCAGCTCACCCTCGGAAGGGGGGCCGTATGGCTACACCTTC.